Shown below are 23 T cell receptor beta chains from a single sample sequenced in a study of blood T cell repertoires in COVID-19. TCRdb's copy holds only in-frame clones and misses some; the assay was immunoSEQ multiplex PCR. The sample shows about 240,000 clones, 80% to 90% of them seen only once. The specimen sequenced was peripheral blood. The receptors originated from a woman aged 70-85 years with acute or convalescent COVID-19.

This chain links TRBV18 with TRBJ2-2; 7 positions agree with TRBD1. V lost 2 bases and J lost 5; bases outside the gene matches: 5. From germline, CDR1 is KGHSH and CDR2 LQKENI. CDR3 length: 15 amino acids. The CDR3 sequence is CASSPSTGRTGELFF. In DNA form, the CDR3 reads TGTGCCAGCTCACCATCGACAGGGCGGACCGGGGAGCTGTTTTTT.

The chain links TRBV3-1 (or the pseudogene TRBV3-2) to TRBJ1-5; no reliable D call. CDR3 length equals 13 residues. Deletions cut 3 bases from V and 6 bases from J, with 9 bases between. Germline V gene lookup returns CDR1 LGHDT and CDR2 YNNKEL (reference sequence). In DNA form, the CDR3 reads TGTGCCAGCAGCCAGTCGGTTGGTCAGCCCCAGCATTTT. Translation gives CASSQSVGQPQHF.

With respect to this clone: The same CDR3 arises from other DNA sequences in this sample as well. This CDR3 reads CSVERSGTDTQYF. CDR3 nucleotides: TGCAGCGTTGAACGGAGCGGCACAGATACGCAGTATTTT. V usage is TRBV29-1 and J usage is TRBJ2-3; no firm D call. This CDR3 is built from 13 residues. Trimming cost V 2 bases and J 1 base, with 7 bases left between them. CDR1 SQVTM and CDR2 ANQGSEA come from the germline V gene.

Only one count was recorded for this clone. The rearrangement links TRBV30 to TRBJ2-3, with 8 bases aligning to TRBD2. CDR1 is GTSNPN and CDR2 is SVGIG in the germline V gene (reference sequence). This CDR3 region has 12 residues. J was trimmed by 4 bases and V by 4 bases; bases with no gene match: 1. As DNA, the CDR3 is TGTGCCTGGACAGCGGGGGCAGATACGCAGTATTTT. It specifies CAWTAGADTQYF.

The V call is TRBV7-9, the J call TRBJ2-1; D might be TRBD2 (5 bases). The CDR3 is made up of 14 amino acids. Germline V lookup: CDR1 SEHNR, CDR2 FQNEAQ (reference sequence). V dropped 1 base and J dropped 8 bases, with 12 bases sitting between them. The CDR3 DNA reads as TGTGCCAGCAGCTTAGGTCTAGCTATCCATGAGCAGTTCTTC. It translates to CASSLGLAIHEQFF.

The V gene is TRBV3-1 (or the pseudogene TRBV3-2), the J gene TRBJ1-1; TRBD1 aligns across 9 bases. Trimming cost V 3 bases and J 6 bases; bases outside gene matches: 11. Germline V gives CDR1 LGHDT, CDR2 YNNKEL (reference sequence). This CDR3 contains 16 residues. For the CDR3, the DNA is TGTGCCAGCAGCCAGGCCTTGACAGGGGGGCTGGCTGAAGCTTTCTTT. Translated, it gives CASSQALTGGLAEAFF.

This rearrangement joins TRBV27 to TRBJ2-1; D perhaps matches TRBD2 (6 bases). V gave up 6 bases and J gave up 0 bases, with 12 bases separating them. CDR1 and CDR2 from the germline V gene are MNHEY and SMNVEV (reference sequence). This CDR3 region has 15 residues. The DNA of the CDR3 is TGTGCCAGCAGATCGGGACTCATCTCCTACAATGAGCAGTTCTTC. Protein: CASRSGLISYNEQFF.

In regard to this clone: Different DNA sequences within this sample yield the same CDR3. This chain uses TRBV6-6 with TRBJ1-3, with D possibly matching TRBD1 (5 bases). Trimming removed 4 bases from V and 1 base from J, with 8 bases in between. CDR3 length: 14 amino acids. Germline CDR1 and CDR2: MNHNY and SVGAGI (reference sequence). This chain's CDR3 is CASSSGVSGNTIYF. The CDR3 bases are TGTGCCAGCAGTTCGGGGGTATCTGGAAACACCATATATTTT.

The chain recombines TRBV28 with TRBJ2-5; possible D gene TRBD1, 6 bases. Germline V gives CDR1 MDHEN, CDR2 SYDVKM. V was cut by 4 bases and J by 2 bases, with 26 bases left in between. This CDR3 has 19 residues. CDR3 sequence (DNA): TGTGCCAGCAGTTCTGGGCGAGTAGGGGGTGGGAGAACTCAAGAGACCCAGTACTTC. It codes for CASSSGRVGGGRTQETQYF.

The genes are TRBV19 and TRBJ1-1; D is uncertain. The CDR3 sequence is 15 residues long. V lost 9 bases and J lost 1, with 18 bases in between. CDR1 is LNHDA and CDR2 is SQIVND in the germline V gene (reference sequence). Here the CDR3 reads CASHSGSPGNTEAFF. The CDR3, as DNA: TGTGCCAGCCATTCCGGTAGCCCCGGGAACACTGAAGCTTTCTTT. The complete variable domain, with remaining parts taken from reference TRBV19 and TRBJ1-1, reads DGGITQSPKYLFRKEGQNVTLSCEQNLNHDAMYWYRQDPGQGLRLIYYSQIVNDFQKGDIAEGYSVSREKKESFPLTVTSAQKNPTAFYLCASHSGSPGNTEAFFGQGTRLTVV.

J is TRBJ2-1 and V is TRBV15, with 11 bases matching TRBD1. V dropped 5 bases and J dropped 4; count of bases not matched to a gene: 4. This CDR3 has 15 amino acids. CDR1 is LNHNV, CDR2 YYDKDF, per germline (reference sequence). CDR3: CATSSRDRGYNEQFF. CDR3 bases: TGTGCCACCAGCTCCCGGGACAGGGGGTACAATGAGCAGTTCTTC.

The genes are TRBV18 and TRBJ2-7; 7 bases map to TRBD1. J gave up 6 bases and V 3 bases, and 17 bases lay outside the gene matches. This CDR3 has 17 amino acids. The germline V gene has CDR1 KGHSH and CDR2 LQKENI. CDR3 sequence: CASSPRVGTELTGEQYF. In nucleotides, the CDR3 is TGTGCCAGCTCACCGCGCGTTGGGACAGAGCTTACTGGCGAGCAGTACTTC. The full variable domain, completed using reference TRBV18 and TRBJ2-7, is NAGVMQNPRHLVRRRGQEARLRCSPMKGHSHVYWYRQLPEEGLKFMVYLQKENIIDESGMPKERFSAEFPKEGPSILRIQQVVRGDSAAYFCASSPRVGTELTGEQYFGPGTRLTVT.

The chain recombines TRBV24-1 with TRBJ2-2, with D possibly TRBD1 on 5 matching bases. The germline gives CDR1 KGHDR, CDR2 SFDVKD. V dropped 2 bases and J dropped 5 bases, with 8 bases sitting between them. This CDR3 spans 14 amino acids. CDR3: CATSDWQGTGELFF. DNA of the CDR3: TGTGCCACCAGTGATTGGCAGGGAACCGGGGAGCTGTTTTTT.

The V and J genes are TRBV10-3 and TRBJ1-2, with 10 bases identical to TRBD1. CDR1 is ENHRY and CDR2 is SYGVKD in the germline V gene. The V and J ends lost 7 bases and 7 bases, in that order; junction bases with no gene match: 9. The CDR3 runs 14 residues. This CDR3 reads CAITVGDRGSGYTF. CDR3 in DNA: TGTGCCATCACTGTCGGGGACAGGGGCTCTGGCTACACCTTC.

The rearrangement uses TRBV18 and TRBJ1-1, with 11 bases aligning to TRBD1. Germline V CDR1 and CDR2: KGHSH, LQKENI. The V segment lost 3 bases and the J segment 3 bases; nucleotides outside the gene matches: 3. CDR3 length: 15 amino acids. The DNA of the CDR3 is TGTGCCAGCTCACCGGGACAGGGGGGATACACTGAAGCTTTCTTT. The encoded protein is CASSPGQGGYTEAFF.

This clone was recorded a few times. V is TRBV18 and J is TRBJ2-3; 8 nucleotides match TRBD1. This CDR3 has 17 residues. Germline V lookup: CDR1 KGHSH, CDR2 LQKENI. V was pared by 1 base and J by 3 bases, with 9 bases of the junction left unmatched. The CDR3 DNA is TGTGCCAGCTCACCACGGACAGGGACGGTGATGACAGATACGCAGTATTTT. This gives the protein CASSPRTGTVMTDTQYF.

This chain uses TRBV4-1 with TRBJ2-1; 8 nucleotides agree with TRBD1. The CDR3 has 16 amino acids. V lost 2 bases, J lost 4 bases, and 7 bases stayed unmatched. Germline CDR1 and CDR2: MGHRA and YSYEKL. CDR3 nucleotides: TGCGCCAGCAGCCAAAGGTATAGACAGGGGTACAATGAGCAGTTCTTC. It translates to CASSQRYRQGYNEQFF.

This sequence joins TRBV12-3 or TRBV12-4 and TRBJ2-5, with a weak D call TRBD2 (5 bases). Trimming shortened V by 5 bases and J by 7 bases, and 11 bases separated the two germline ends. This CDR3 comprises 12 residues. The CDR3 loop reads CASSGPGSTQYF. The CDR3 DNA follows: TGTGCCAGCAGTGGCCCGGGGTCGACCCAGTACTTC.

V usage is TRBV9 and J usage is TRBJ2-7, with D maybe TRBD2 (5 bases). V lost 0 bases to trimming and J lost 7 bases, with 11 bases between them. CDR1 SGDLS and CDR2 YYNGEE come from the germline V gene. The CDR3 runs 13 residues. CDR3 sequence reads: CASSVGASREQYF. The DNA of the CDR3 is TGTGCCAGCAGCGTAGGGGCTAGCAGAGAGCAGTACTTC.

As for this clone: In the same sample, other DNA sequences code for this CDR3. The chain carries TRBV2 and TRBJ1-2, with D tentatively TRBD1 (5 bases). With 2 bases removed from V and 2 bases from J, the gap between germline ends came to 6 bases. From germline, CDR1 is SNHLY and CDR2 FYNNEI. The length of the CDR3 is 13 residues. The DNA of the CDR3 is TGTGCCAGCAGTGAACAGGGCAACTATGGCTACACCTTC. It yields the protein CASSEQGNYGYTF.

This chain uses TRBV19 with TRBJ1-5, with TRBD1 matching 8 bases. The CDR3 loop spans 18 amino acids. CDR1 is LNHDA and CDR2 is SQIVND in the germline V gene (reference sequence). Trimming took 6 bases from V and 2 from J; bases not matched to a gene: 15. CDR3 sequence: CASRSGTGLGLGNQPQHF. The CDR3 DNA is TGTGCCAGTAGGTCCGGGACAGGACTGGGTTTGGGCAATCAGCCCCAGCATTTT. Supplemented by reference TRBV19 and TRBJ1-5, the full variable domain reads DGGITQSPKYLFRKEGQNVTLSCEQNLNHDAMYWYRQDPGQGLRLIYYSQIVNDFQKGDIAEGYSVSREKKESFPLTVTSAQKNPTAFYLCASRSGTGLGLGNQPQHFGDGTRLSIL.

This chain connects TRBV28 to TRBJ1-1; a possible D gene is TRBD1 (6 bases). The CDR3 is made up of 16 amino acids. The V and J ends lost 8 bases and 6 bases respectively, with 25 bases between them. CDR1 and CDR2 (germline): MDHEN, SYDVKM. CDR3 residues: CASARGATGPFAEAFF. The CDR3 nucleotides are TGTGCCAGCGCCCGGGGGGCTACAGGCCCCTTCGCTGAAGCTTTCTTT.

V is TRBV25-1 and J is TRBJ2-5; perhaps TRBD1 as D (5 bases). Trimming removed 4 bases at V and 3 bases at J, with 6 bases between. The CDR3 is made up of 12 amino acids. Germline assignment: CDR1 MGHDK and CDR2 SYGVNS. The CDR3 is CASSVGEETQYF. In DNA form, the CDR3 reads TGTGCCAGCAGTGTAGGGGAAGAGACCCAGTACTTC. Together with reference TRBV25-1 and TRBJ2-5, the CDR3 gives the full variable domain: EADIYQTPRYLVIGTGKKITLECSQTMGHDKMYWYQQDPGMELHLIHYSYGVNSTEKGDLSSESTVSRIRTEHFPLTLESARPSHTSQYLCASSVGEETQYFGPGTRLLVL.